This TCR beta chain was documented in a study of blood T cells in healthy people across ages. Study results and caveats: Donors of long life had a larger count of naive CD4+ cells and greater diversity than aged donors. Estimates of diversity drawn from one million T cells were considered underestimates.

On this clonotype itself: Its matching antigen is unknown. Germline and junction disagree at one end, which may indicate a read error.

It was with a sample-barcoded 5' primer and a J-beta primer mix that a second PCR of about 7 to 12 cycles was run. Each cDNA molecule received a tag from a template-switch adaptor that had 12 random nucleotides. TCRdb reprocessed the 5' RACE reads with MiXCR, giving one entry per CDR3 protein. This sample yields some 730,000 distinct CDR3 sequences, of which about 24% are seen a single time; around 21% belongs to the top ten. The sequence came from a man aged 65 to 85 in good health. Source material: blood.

Here the CDR3 reads CASRLSRDMQYF. The CDR3, as DNA: TGCGCCAGCAGATTGAGCAGGGATATGCAGTATTTT. This sequence joins TRBV12-3 or TRBV12-4 and TRBJ2-3, with TRBD1 as a possible D gene (5 bases). The CDR3 spans 12 residues.